The 18 T cell receptor beta chains below were found in one sample sequenced in a study of cytomegalovirus exposure and HLA in healthy donors. This PCR relied on a set of 60 Vbeta primers and 13 Jbeta primers. Using immunoSEQ multiplex PCR, the repertoire was profiled, and TCRdb retains in-frame clones only, with some absent. Among 83,000 or so clones listed, about four fifths were seen once. The sample consisted of PBMCs. These receptors originate from a woman in her twenties or thirties in good health and CMV-seronegative.

V is TRBV5-1 and J is TRBJ2-7, with TRBD2 identical over 7 bases. The CDR3 consists of 15 residues. Germline V gene sequence: CDR1 SGHRS, CDR2 YFSETQ. The J segment lost 7 bases and the V segment lost 0 bases, leaving 10 bases of the junction unmatched. Here the CDR3 reads CASSLGTAGVGEQYF. The CDR3 DNA is TGCGCCAGCAGCTTGGGAACTGCGGGAGTGGGGGAGCAGTACTTC.

The gene calls are TRBV19 and TRBJ2-3; a possible D gene is TRBD2 (6 bases). V dropped 7 bases and J dropped 0 bases, with 14 bases sitting between them. This CDR3 region has 15 residues. Germline V lookup: CDR1 LNHDA, CDR2 SQIVND (reference sequence). Written as DNA, the CDR3 is TGTGCCAGTACCACGACTAGACTAAGCACAGATACGCAGTATTTT. It translates to CASTTTRLSTDTQYF.

The chain has TRBV10-3 and TRBJ2-7; 7 nucleotides line up with TRBD1. Looked up from germline, CDR1 is ENHRY and CDR2 is SYGVKD. The junction had 15 bases not matched to a gene; V was cut back by 6 bases and J by 4 bases. The CDR3 extends over 16 amino acids. The CDR3 spells CAIRRTGRGVGYEQYF. As DNA, the CDR3 is TGTGCCATCAGGAGGACAGGCCGAGGGGTAGGATACGAGCAGTACTTC.

Here the CDR3 reads CASSLFPSGRDNEQFF. CDR3 nucleotides: TGTGCCAGCAGCTTATTTCCTAGCGGGAGGGACAATGAGCAGTTCTTC. The chain is built from TRBV7-3 and TRBJ2-1, with 12 bases fitting TRBD2. Germline CDR1 reads SGHTA; CDR2 reads FQGTGA. The CDR3 runs 16 residues. V was clipped by 2 bases and J by 5 bases; unmatched bases: 4.

The chain carries TRBV5-1 and TRBJ2-1, with 8 nucleotides matching TRBD2. Trimming removed 6 bases from V and 3 bases from J; junction bases left unmatched: 14. This CDR3 region has 17 residues. The germline V gene has CDR1 SGHRS and CDR2 YFSETQ. The chain's CDR3 is CASTGSVAGRNYNEQFF. The CDR3 region has the DNA TGCGCCAGCACCGGATCGGTAGCGGGACGAAACTACAATGAGCAGTTCTTC.

This chain connects TRBV5-1 to TRBJ1-5; the match to TRBD1 covers 11 bases. Germline CDR1 is SGHRS and CDR2 is YFSETQ. Trimming removed 4 bases from V and 2 bases from J; junction bases left unmatched: 14. The CDR3 is made up of 19 amino acids. The CDR3: CASSPGWTGGRIGNQPQHF. DNA for the CDR3: TGCGCCAGCAGCCCCGGTTGGACAGGGGGCAGGATCGGCAATCAGCCCCAGCATTTT.

V and J are TRBV28 and TRBJ1-4; D unclear. The CDR3 consists of 14 residues. V gave up 3 bases and J gave up 8 bases, with 13 bases separating them. Germline CDR1 MDHEN, CDR2 SYDVKM. The CDR3 reads CASSFAGFKEKLFF. The DNA for the CDR3 is TGTGCCAGCAGTTTTGCGGGTTTTAAGGAAAAACTGTTTTTT.

The chain employs TRBV7-9 and TRBJ1-5; a weak D match, TRBD1 (5 bases). The V gene lost 0 bases and the J gene lost 5 bases, with 8 bases spanning the gap. The germline V gene encodes CDR1 SEHNR and CDR2 FQNEAQ (reference sequence). This CDR3 has 14 residues. In DNA form, the CDR3 reads TGTGCCAGCAGCTTAGCGGGGGGTCATCAGCCCCAGCATTTT. Its protein product is CASSLAGGHQPQHF.

The chain has TRBV7-3 and TRBJ2-2, with D tentatively TRBD1 (5 bases). Trimming stripped 1 base from V and 4 bases from J, with 16 bases between. CDR3 length: 17 amino acids. CDR1 and CDR2 from the germline V gene are SGHTA and FQGTGA. Here the CDR3 DNA reads TGTGCCAGCAGCTTAATCTCAGGGAACCCCCTCACCGGGGAGCTGTTTTTT. As protein: CASSLISGNPLTGELFF. Combining the CDR3 with reference TRBV7-3 and TRBJ2-2 gives the whole variable domain GAGVSQTPSNKVTEKGKYVELRCDPISGHTALYWYRQSLGQGPEFLIYFQGTGAADDSGLPNDRFFAVRPEGSVSTLKIQRTERGDSAVYLCASSLISGNPLTGELFFGEGSRLTVL.

The chain uses TRBV27 and TRBJ2-5; TRBD2 matches at 7 bases. There are 17 residues in the CDR3. V dropped 0 bases and J dropped 5; count of bases not matched to a gene: 12. Germline lookup yields CDR1 MNHEY and CDR2 SMNVEV (reference sequence). CDR3 sequence: CASSLSRWGRAGETQYF. In nucleotides, the CDR3 is TGTGCCAGCAGTTTATCGAGGTGGGGGAGGGCCGGGGAGACCCAGTACTTC.

J is TRBJ2-1 and V is TRBV5-8, with 7 bases that match TRBD2. The V and J ends lost 0 bases and 12 bases, in that order; junction bases with no gene match: 3. The germline V gene has CDR1 SGHTS and CDR2 YDEGEE. This CDR3 is 12 amino acids long. CDR3 DNA sequence: TGTGCCAGCAGCTTGGGTTGGGGGGGGCAGTTCTTC. Protein: CASSLGWGGQFF.

The rearrangement links TRBV19 to TRBJ2-7; D gene unclear. Deletions cut 4 bases from V and 2 bases from J, with 12 bases between. There are 14 residues in the CDR3. The V gene's germline CDR1 is LNHDA and CDR2 SQIVND (reference sequence). The CDR3 DNA reads as TGTGCCAGTAGTAGTGGTATGGCCACCTACGAGCAGTACTTC. It encodes CASSSGMATYEQYF.

This clone was seen more than once but under ten times. CDR3 DNA sequence: TGCGGTTCGCGGGCTGGAAACACCATATATTTT. Translation gives CGSRAGNTIYF. The V call is TRBV20-1, the J call TRBJ1-3; D not certain. Germline CDR1 and CDR2: DFQATT and SNEGSKA (reference sequence). The CDR3 consists of 11 residues.

V gene TRBV10-3 combines with J gene TRBJ2-5; D not resolved. This CDR3 region has 12 residues. Germline V gene sequence: CDR1 ENHRY, CDR2 SYGVKD. V was clipped by 5 bases and J by 4 bases, with 8 bases between them. CDR3 residues: CAISFPGETQYF. CDR3 sequence (DNA): TGTGCCATCAGTTTCCCCGGAGAGACCCAGTACTTC.

The V and J genes are TRBV6-6 and TRBJ2-7, with TRBD1 as a possible D gene (6 bases). Germline CDR1 is MNHNY and CDR2 is SVGAGI (reference sequence). Trimming took off 0 bases at V and 3 bases at J, with 9 bases between the two ends. The CDR3 runs to 14 residues. The CDR3 sequence is CASSYSAGVYEQYF. The CDR3 DNA reads as TGTGCCAGCAGTTACTCGGCAGGGGTCTACGAGCAGTACTTC.

The rearrangement joins TRBV21-1 to TRBJ2-3; whether TRBD2, the table's D call, matches the DNA was not checked. TRBV21-1 is tagged as a pseudogene. The CDR3 consists of 17 residues. This CDR3 reads CASSSRLAGGGADTQYF. DNA for the CDR3: TGTGCCAGCAGCAGCCGACTAGCGGGAGGTGGGGCAGATACGCAGTATTTT.

J is TRBJ2-7 and V is TRBV4-1, with D maybe TRBD2 (5 bases). Per germline, CDR1 MGHRA and CDR2 YSYEKL. The CDR3 extends over 16 amino acids. Trimming took off 0 bases at V and 0 bases at J, with 12 bases between the two ends. The CDR3 sequence is CASSQEWGVSSYEQYF. The CDR3 DNA is TGCGCCAGCAGCCAAGAATGGGGAGTGAGCTCCTACGAGCAGTACTTC.

V is TRBV7-2 and J is TRBJ2-7, with TRBD2 matching over 7 bases. The CDR3 runs to 13 residues. Germline V CDR1 and CDR2: SGHTA, FQGNSA. V dropped 2 bases and J dropped 7; count of bases not matched to a gene: 5. As DNA, the CDR3 is TGTGCCAGCAGCTTAAGGGAGGGCAGGGAGCAGTACTTC. The encoded protein is CASSLREGREQYF.